One T cell receptor beta chain is described in this entry. This sample was included in a study of Graves' ophthalmopathy and Graves' hyperthyroidism. This CDR3 comprises 18 residues. The trim removed 3 bases at V and 7 bases at J, leaving 15 bases unmatched. The germline gives CDR1 ENHRY, CDR2 SYGVKD. RNA served as the template for amplifying TCR beta CDR3 regions. An opening RT-PCR round employed HTBI primers and preceded a second-round multiplex PCR. TCRdb redid the calling of the multiplex PCR reads with MiXCR, one entry per CDR3 protein. The sample shows around 520,000 distinct CDR3 sequences, 39% of them seen only once.

This receptor was obtained from an adult man with Graves' hyperthyroidism. Input material: peripheral blood or thyroid tissue (not recorded which). The chain employs TRBV10-3 and TRBJ1-5; 10 bases are shared with TRBD1. The CDR3 region has the DNA TGTGCCATCAGTGACGACAGGGGGCGCCTGGTTCGGTCGCAGCCCCAGCATTTT. Its translation: CAISDDRGRLVRSQPQHF.